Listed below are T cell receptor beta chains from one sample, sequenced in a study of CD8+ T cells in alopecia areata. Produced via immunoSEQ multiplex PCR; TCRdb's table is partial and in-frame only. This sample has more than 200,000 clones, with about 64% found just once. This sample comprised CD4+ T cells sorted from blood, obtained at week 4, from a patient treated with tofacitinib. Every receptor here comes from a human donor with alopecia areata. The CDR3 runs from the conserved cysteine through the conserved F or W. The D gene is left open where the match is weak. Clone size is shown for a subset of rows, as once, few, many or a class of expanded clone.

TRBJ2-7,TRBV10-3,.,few,CAIREEGGEQYF,TGTGCCATCAGGGAAGAGGGGGGGGAGCAGTACTTC
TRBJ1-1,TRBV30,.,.,CAWSVKGLNTEAFF,TGTGCCTGGAGTGTAAAAGGACTCAACACTGAAGCTTTCTTT
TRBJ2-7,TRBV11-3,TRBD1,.,CASSLDWTGTGRGEQYF,TGTGCCAGCAGCTTAGATTGGACAGGAACCGGTAGGGGTGAGCAGTACTTC
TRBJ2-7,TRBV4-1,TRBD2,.,CASSPRGLAGGGEQYF,TGCGCCAGCAGCCCAAGAGGACTAGCGGGGGGCGGAGAGCAGTACTTC
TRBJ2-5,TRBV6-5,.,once,CASREPTGIQETQYF,TGTGCCAGCAGAGAACCGACAGGTATCCAAGAGACCCAGTACTTC
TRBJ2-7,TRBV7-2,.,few,CASSLRRDYEQYF,TGTGCCAGCAGCTTAAGACGAGACTACGAGCAGTACTTC
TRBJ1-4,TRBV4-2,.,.,CASSPRGEKLFF,TGTGCCAGCAGCCCGCGAGGGGAAAAACTGTTTTTT
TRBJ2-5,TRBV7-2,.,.,CASSPRGGETQYF,TGTGCCAGCAGCCCCCGGGGAGGAGAGACCCAGTACTTC
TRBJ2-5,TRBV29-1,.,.,CSVAGPTPTQYF,TGCAGCGTCGCCGGACCTACTCCGACCCAGTACTTC
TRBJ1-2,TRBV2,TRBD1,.,CASKDREAYGYTF,TGTGCCAGCAAAGACAGGGAGGCCTATGGCTACACCTTC
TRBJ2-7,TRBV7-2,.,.,CASSLAGRYEQYF,TGTGCCAGCAGCTTAGCCGGACGGTACGAGCAGTACTTC
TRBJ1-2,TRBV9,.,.,CASRTSGGGYTF,TGTGCCAGCAGAACATCGGGGGGAGGCTACACCTTC
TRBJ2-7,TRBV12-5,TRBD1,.,CASGLLLGQGQYF,TGTGCTAGTGGTTTGCTGCTCGGACAGGGACAGTACTTC
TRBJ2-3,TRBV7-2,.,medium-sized,CASSQGTDTQYF,TGTGCCAGCAGCCAGGGCACAGATACGCAGTATTTT
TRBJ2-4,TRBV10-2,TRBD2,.,CASFGTSLAKNIQYF,TGCGCCAGCTTTGGGACTAGTCTAGCCAAAAACATTCAGTACTTC
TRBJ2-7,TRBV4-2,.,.,CASSQDSQSYEQYF,TGTGCCAGCAGCCAAGATAGCCAGTCCTACGAGCAGTACTTC
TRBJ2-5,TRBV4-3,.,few,CASSQDGRRETQYF,TGCGCCAGCAGCCAAGATGGACGACGGGAGACCCAGTACTTC
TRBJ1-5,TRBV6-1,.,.,CASSAYDSNQPQHF,TGTGCCAGCAGTGCGTATGACAGCAATCAGCCCCAGCATTTT
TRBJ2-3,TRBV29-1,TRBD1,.,CSVLDRSSSTDTQYF,TGCAGCGTCCTGGACAGGTCTAGTAGCACAGATACGCAGTATTTT
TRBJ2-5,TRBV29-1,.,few,CSVSTGSETQYF,TGCAGCGTCTCTACAGGCTCGGAGACCCAGTACTTC
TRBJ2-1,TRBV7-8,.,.,CASSSGGTQQFF,TGTGCCAGCAGTTCTGGCGGCACCCAGCAGTTCTTC
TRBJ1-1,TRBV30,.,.,CAWSPYRSVAEAFF,TGTGCCTGGAGTCCCTACCGGTCGGTAGCTGAAGCTTTCTTT
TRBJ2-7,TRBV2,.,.,CATRYPGSEQYF,TGTGCCACCAGATACCCAGGTAGCGAGCAGTACTTC
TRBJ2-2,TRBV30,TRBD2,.,CASPSQRGGTGELFF,TGTGCCTCCCCCTCCCAGCGGGGGGGCACCGGGGAGCTGTTTTTT
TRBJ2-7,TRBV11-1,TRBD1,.,CASSSGQAPEQYF,TGTGCCAGCAGCTCCGGACAGGCGCCAGAGCAGTACTTC
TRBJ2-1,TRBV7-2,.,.,CASSFPGQRYSNEQFF,TGTGCCAGCAGCTTCCCGGGGCAGCGGTACTCCAATGAGCAGTTCTTC
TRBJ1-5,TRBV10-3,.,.,CAISRGGQPQHF,TGTGCCATCAGCAGGGGAGGACAGCCCCAGCATTTT
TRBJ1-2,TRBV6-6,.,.,CASSPGDRNYGYTF,TGTGCCAGCAGTCCCGGAGACAGGAACTATGGCTACACCTTC
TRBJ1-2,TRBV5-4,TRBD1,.,CASSYQQGNYGYTF,TGTGCCAGCAGCTACCAACAGGGGAACTATGGCTACACCTTC
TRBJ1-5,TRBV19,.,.,CASSIQQSNQPQHF,TGTGCCAGTAGTATTCAACAGAGCAATCAGCCCCAGCATTTT
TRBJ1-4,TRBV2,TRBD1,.,CASSDRRTGDEKLFF,TGTGCCAGCAGTGACCGCCGGACAGGGGACGAAAAACTGTTTTTT
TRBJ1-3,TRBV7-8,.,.,CASSTNNDQLGNTIYF,TGTGCCAGCAGCACCAACAACGATCAGCTTGGAAACACCATATATTTT
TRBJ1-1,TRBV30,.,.,CAWSTGFQSSSNF,TGTGCCTGGAGTACAGGGTTCCAATCGTCCTCAAATTTT
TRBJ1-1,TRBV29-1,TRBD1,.,CSVQQGSGTEAFF,TGCAGCGTCCAACAGGGGAGTGGTACTGAAGCTTTCTTT
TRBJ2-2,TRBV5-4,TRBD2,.,CASSLAGGRYTGELFF,TGTGCCAGCAGCTTGGCCGGGGGGAGGTACACCGGGGAGCTGTTTTTT
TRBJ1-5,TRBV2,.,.,CASSALPNQPQHF,TGTGCCAGCAGTGCCTTACCGAATCAGCCCCAGCATTTT
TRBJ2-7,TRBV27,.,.,CASSLSWQGSYEQYF,TGTGCCAGCAGTTTATCCTGGCAAGGCTCCTACGAGCAGTACTTC
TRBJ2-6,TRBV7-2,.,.,CASSLMGSGANVLTF,TGTGCCAGCAGCTTAATGGGCTCTGGGGCCAACGTCCTGACTTTC
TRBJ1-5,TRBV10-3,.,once,CAHQGQLDQPQHF,TGTGCCCATCAAGGGCAGCTTGATCAGCCCCAGCATTTT
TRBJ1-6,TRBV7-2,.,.,CASSFNSPLHF,TGTGCCAGCAGCTTCAATTCACCCCTCCACTTT
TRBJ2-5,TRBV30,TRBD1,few,CAWSVSGGGETQYF,TGTGCCTGGAGTGTGTCAGGGGGCGGTGAGACCCAGTACTTC
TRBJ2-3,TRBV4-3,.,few,CASSRERGTAGGRDTQYF,TGCGCCAGCAGCCGGGAAAGGGGAACGGCCGGGGGACGAGATACGCAGTATTTT